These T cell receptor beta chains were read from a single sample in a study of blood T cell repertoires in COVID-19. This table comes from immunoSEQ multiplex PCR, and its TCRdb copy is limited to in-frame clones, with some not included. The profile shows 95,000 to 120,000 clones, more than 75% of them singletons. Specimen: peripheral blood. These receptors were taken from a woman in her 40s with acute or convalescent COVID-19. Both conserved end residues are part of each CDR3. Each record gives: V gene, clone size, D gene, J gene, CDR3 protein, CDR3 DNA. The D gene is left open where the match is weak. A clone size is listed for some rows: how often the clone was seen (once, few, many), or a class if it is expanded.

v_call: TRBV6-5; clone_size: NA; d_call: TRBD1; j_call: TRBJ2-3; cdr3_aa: CASTKDRGGTDTQYF; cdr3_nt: TGTGCCAGCACCAAAGACAGGGGGGGCACAGATACGCAGTATTTT
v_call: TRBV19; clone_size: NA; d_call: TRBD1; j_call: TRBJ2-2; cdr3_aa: CASSIDHRGTGELFF; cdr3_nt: TGTGCCAGTAGTATAGATCACAGGGGCACCGGGGAGCTGTTTTTT
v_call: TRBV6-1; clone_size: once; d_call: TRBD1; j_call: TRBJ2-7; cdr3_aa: CASSEASPQGWFSEQYF; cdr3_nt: TGTGCCAGCAGTGAAGCTTCCCCACAGGGGTGGTTTAGCGAGCAGTACTTC
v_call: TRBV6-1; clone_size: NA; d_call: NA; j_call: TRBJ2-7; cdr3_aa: CASSELGDEQYF; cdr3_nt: TGTGCCAGCAGTGAATTAGGGGACGAGCAGTACTTC
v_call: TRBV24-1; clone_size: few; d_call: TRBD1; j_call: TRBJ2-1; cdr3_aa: CATGGFNDEQFF; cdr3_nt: TGTGCCACAGGGGGCTTTAACGATGAGCAGTTCTTC
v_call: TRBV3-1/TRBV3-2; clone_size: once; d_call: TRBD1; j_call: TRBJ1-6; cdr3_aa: CASSQAGTGVNSPLHF; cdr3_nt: TGTGCCAGCAGCCAAGCCGGGACAGGGGTTAATTCACCCCTCCACTTT
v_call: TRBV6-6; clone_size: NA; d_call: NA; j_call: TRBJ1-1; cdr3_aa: CASSVYDRNTEAFF; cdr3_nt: TGTGCCAGCAGTGTCTATGATCGGAACACTGAAGCTTTCTTT
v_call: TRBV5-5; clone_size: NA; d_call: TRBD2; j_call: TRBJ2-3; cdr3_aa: CASTELAGFTDTQYF; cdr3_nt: TGTGCCAGCACCGAACTAGCGGGCTTCACAGATACGCAGTATTTT
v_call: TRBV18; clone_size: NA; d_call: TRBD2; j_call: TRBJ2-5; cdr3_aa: CASSPSLAGVGETQYF; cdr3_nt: TGTGCCAGCTCACCAAGCCTAGCGGGGGTCGGAGAGACCCAGTACTTC
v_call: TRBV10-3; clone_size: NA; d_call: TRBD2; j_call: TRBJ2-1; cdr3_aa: CAISDSGVYNEQFF; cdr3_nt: TGTGCCATCAGTGATAGCGGGGTTTACAATGAGCAGTTCTTC
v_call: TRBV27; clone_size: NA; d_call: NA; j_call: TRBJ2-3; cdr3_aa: CASSFGGTDTQYF; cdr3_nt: TGTGCCAGCAGTTTCGGGGGCACAGATACGCAGTATTTT
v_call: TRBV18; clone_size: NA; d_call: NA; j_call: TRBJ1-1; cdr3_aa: CASSPEQGRTEAFF; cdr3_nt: TGTGCCAGCTCACCGGAACAGGGTAGGACTGAAGCTTTCTTT
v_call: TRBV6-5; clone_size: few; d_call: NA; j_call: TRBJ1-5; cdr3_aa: CASSYREGQPQHF; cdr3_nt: TGTGCCAGCAGTTACAGGGAGGGTCAGCCCCAGCATTTT
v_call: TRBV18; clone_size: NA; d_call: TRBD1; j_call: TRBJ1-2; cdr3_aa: CASSPTGTGSGYTF; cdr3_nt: TGTGCCAGCTCACCGACCGGGACAGGGAGCGGCTACACCTTC
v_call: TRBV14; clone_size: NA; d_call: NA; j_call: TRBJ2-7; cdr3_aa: CASSQDRVGYEQYF; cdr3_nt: TGTGCCAGCAGCCAAGATCGAGTCGGCTACGAGCAGTACTTC
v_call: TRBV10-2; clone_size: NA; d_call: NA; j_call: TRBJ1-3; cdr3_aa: CASSDLLGGSGNTIYF; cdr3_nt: TGCGCCAGCAGTGACCTCCTGGGGGGCTCTGGAAACACCATATATTTT
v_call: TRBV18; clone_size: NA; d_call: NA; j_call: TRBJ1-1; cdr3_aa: CASSESGKRTEAFF; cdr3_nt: TGTGCCAGCTCAGAATCGGGTAAGCGCACTGAAGCTTTCTTT
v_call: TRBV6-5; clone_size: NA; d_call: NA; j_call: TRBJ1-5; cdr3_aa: CASRAPDLGQPQHF; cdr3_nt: TGTGCCAGCAGGGCCCCGGACTTGGGACAGCCCCAGCATTTT
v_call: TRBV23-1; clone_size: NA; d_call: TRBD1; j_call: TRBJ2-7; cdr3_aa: CASSHRDRKTYEQYF; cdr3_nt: TGCGCCAGCAGTCACCGGGACAGAAAAACCTACGAGCAGTACTTC
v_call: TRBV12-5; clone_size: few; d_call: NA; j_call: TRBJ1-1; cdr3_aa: CASGLVRPGGAGEAFF; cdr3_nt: TGTGCTAGTGGTTTGGTACGACCCGGAGGAGCTGGAGAAGCTTTCTTT
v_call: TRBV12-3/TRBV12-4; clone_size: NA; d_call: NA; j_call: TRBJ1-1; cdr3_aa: CASSLGGGTEAFF; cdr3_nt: TGTGCCAGCAGTTTAGGGGGAGGCACTGAAGCTTTCTTT
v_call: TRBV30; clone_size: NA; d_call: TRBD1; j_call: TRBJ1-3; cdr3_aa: CAWRRTGYGSGNTIYF; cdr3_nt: TGTGCCTGGAGGAGGACAGGGTATGGGTCTGGAAACACCATATATTTT
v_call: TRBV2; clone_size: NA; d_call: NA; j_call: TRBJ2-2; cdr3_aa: CASSGPPGSRNTGELFF; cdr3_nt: TGTGCCAGCAGCGGCCCCCCGGGATCACGAAACACCGGGGAGCTGTTTTTT
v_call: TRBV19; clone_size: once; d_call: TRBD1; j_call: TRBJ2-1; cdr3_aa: CASSQTGGKTEQFF; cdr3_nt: TGTGCCAGTAGTCAGACAGGGGGGAAGACTGAGCAGTTCTTC
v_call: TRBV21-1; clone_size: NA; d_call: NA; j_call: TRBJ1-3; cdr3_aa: CASTPTGLNSGNTIYF; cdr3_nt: TGTGCCAGCACCCCAACGGGACTCAACTCTGGAAACACCATATATTTT
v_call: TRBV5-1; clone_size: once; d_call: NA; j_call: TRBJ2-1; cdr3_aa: CASSLAGQPIYNEQFF; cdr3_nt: TGCGCCAGCAGCTTGGCGGGACAACCGATCTACAATGAGCAGTTCTTC
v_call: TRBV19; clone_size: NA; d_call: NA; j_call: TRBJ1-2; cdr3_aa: CARPRVRYTF; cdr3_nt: TGTGCCAGACCCAGGGTTCGCTACACCTTC
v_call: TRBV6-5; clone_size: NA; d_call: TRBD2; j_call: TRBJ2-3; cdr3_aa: CASKLAGVPEDTQYF; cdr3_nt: TGTGCCAGCAAACTAGCGGGGGTTCCGGAAGATACGCAGTATTTT
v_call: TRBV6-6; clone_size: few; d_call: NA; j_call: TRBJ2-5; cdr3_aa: CASSYSGHQPETQYF; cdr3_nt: TGTGCCAGCAGTTACTCTGGACACCAACCGGAGACCCAGTACTTC
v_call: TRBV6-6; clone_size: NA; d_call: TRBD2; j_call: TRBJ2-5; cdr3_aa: CASSSPGGGQETQYF; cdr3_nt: TGTGCCAGCAGTTCCCCGGGGGGGGGCCAAGAGACCCAGTACTTC
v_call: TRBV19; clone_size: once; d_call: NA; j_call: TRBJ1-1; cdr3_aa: CASSIRGAGTEAFF; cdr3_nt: TGTGCCAGTAGTATACGGGGGGCCGGCACTGAAGCTTTCTTT
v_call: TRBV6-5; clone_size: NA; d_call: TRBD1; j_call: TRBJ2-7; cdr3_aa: CASSRTRTGYYEQYF; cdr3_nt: TGTGCCAGCAGTCGTACCAGGACAGGGTACTACGAGCAGTACTTC